Listed here is a single T cell receptor (beta chain). The antigen remains undetermined. Clones were sequenced by immunoSEQ multiplex PCR, and TCRdb holds only the in-frame ones, with some missing. Of around 700,000 clones listed, 73% are singletons. This CDR3 region has 15 residues. The germline V gene has CDR1 ENHRY and CDR2 SYGVKD. The V end was cut by 0 bases, the J end by 3 bases, with 12 bases between. The data were obtained in a study of shared clonotypes between healthy human individuals. Notes on the study in general: Large sequencing depth failed to make sorted-subset sequencing complete, rarefaction showed. Represented genetic and exposure-history diversity was restricted by having few donors. It was anticipated that sequencing depth would influence how many clonotypes donors shared.

The source material was memory CD4+ T cells sorted from blood. Subset defined: CD45RA-negative fraction. The receptor's source is a woman in her twenties or thirties in good health. This chain uses TRBV10-3 with TRBJ2-7; the D gene is possibly TRBD2 (5 bases). The CDR3 DNA reads as TGTGCCATCAGTGAGTCACCCGGGAAAAGCTACGAGCAGTACTTC. It yields the protein CAISESPGKSYEQYF.